These 13 T cell receptor beta chains were all obtained from the same sample, sequenced in a study of blood T cell repertoires in COVID-19. Measured with immunoSEQ multiplex PCR; TCRdb has only the in-frame clones, and not every one. The table lists 40,000 to 45,000 clones, roughly 85% of them singletons. Sequenced input: peripheral blood. These receptors were taken from a man aged 60 to 69 with active COVID-19.

The chain combines TRBV7-2 with TRBJ2-3; D not certain. This CDR3 is 13 amino acids long. CDR1 is SGHTA and CDR2 is FQGNSA in the germline V gene. Deletions cut 3 bases from V and 2 bases from J, with 6 bases between. In DNA, the CDR3 is TGTGCCAGCAGCTTCATCTACACAGATACGCAGTATTTT. Translation gives CASSFIYTDTQYF.

The CDR3 reads CASSPGGMGSYNEQFF. The CDR3, as DNA: TGTGCCAGCAGCCCCGGAGGGATGGGTTCCTACAATGAGCAGTTCTTC. The chain carries TRBV28 and TRBJ2-1; D possibly corresponds to TRBD2 (6 bases). The V gene lost 6 bases and the J gene lost 1 base, with 16 bases spanning the gap. The CDR3 is 16 amino acids. Germline lookup yields CDR1 MDHEN and CDR2 SYDVKM.

Only a few counts were recorded for this clone. The rearrangement links TRBV5-1 to TRBJ2-1; 9 bases map to TRBD2. This CDR3 has 20 residues. The germline V gene encodes CDR1 SGHRS and CDR2 YFSETQ. Germline trimming cut 3 bases from V and 0 bases from J; bases unmatched to any gene: 16. The CDR3 loop is CASSSLPTTSGSVSYNEQFF. CDR3 sequence (DNA): TGCGCCAGCAGCTCCCTACCCACTACTAGCGGGTCGGTCTCCTACAATGAGCAGTTCTTC.

The chain couples TRBV7-2 to TRBJ2-7; D possibly corresponds to TRBD1 (5 bases). The germline gives CDR1 SGHTA, CDR2 FQGNSA. V dropped 4 bases and J dropped 3 bases, with 16 bases sitting between them. CDR3 length: 15 residues. The CDR3 DNA reads as TGTGCCAGCAGCTCTGACCCACAGGAGATCTACGAGCAGTACTTC. Amino acids: CASSSDPQEIYEQYF.

This clone was seen a single time. V is TRBV5-1 and J is TRBJ2-1, with TRBD2 identical over 15 bases. The CDR3 runs to 22 residues. Losses at the gene ends were 0 bases for V and 7 bases for J; bases not matched to a gene: 20. Germline V CDR1 and CDR2: SGHRS, YFSETQ. The CDR3 sequence: CASSLGYGLAGGPQGWVNEQFF. For the CDR3, the DNA is TGCGCCAGCAGCTTGGGTTATGGACTAGCGGGAGGGCCTCAAGGTTGGGTAAATGAGCAGTTCTTC.

The V and J genes are TRBV18 and TRBJ2-6; 10 bases are a match to TRBD1. CDR1 is KGHSH, CDR2 LQKENI, per germline. CDR3 size: 17 residues. Trimming removed 6 bases from V and 2 bases from J; junction bases left unmatched: 7. This CDR3 is CASSPSGTGAGANVLTF. CDR3 bases: TGTGCCAGCTCCCCCTCTGGGACAGGGGCTGGGGCCAACGTCCTGACTTTC. The complete variable domain, with remaining parts taken from reference TRBV18 and TRBJ2-6, reads NAGVMQNPRHLVRRRGQEARLRCSPMKGHSHVYWYRQLPEEGLKFMVYLQKENIIDESGMPKERFSAEFPKEGPSILRIQQVVRGDSAAYFCASSPSGTGAGANVLTFGAGSRLTVL.

The J gene is TRBJ1-4, the V gene TRBV4-3; no clear D gene. Germline CDR1 reads LGHNA; CDR2 reads YSLEER. The CDR3 runs to 16 residues. V lost 1 base, J lost 7 bases, and 16 bases lay in between. The CDR3 region has the DNA TGCGCCAGCAGCCAAGTCTCGGCGGATCGGCGTGAAAAACTGTTTTTT. Protein sequence: CASSQVSADRREKLFF.

This clone was seen just once. The genes are TRBV5-1 and TRBJ2-3, with TRBD2 identical over 10 bases. CDR3 size: 16 residues. J gave up 1 base and V 4 bases, and 6 bases lay outside the gene matches. Germline V gives CDR1 SGHRS, CDR2 YFSETQ. In nucleotides, the CDR3 is TGCGCCAGCAGCGCACACCTAGCGGGAGGCACAGATACGCAGTATTTT. This translates into CASSAHLAGGTDTQYF.

The CDR3 reads CASSVTGQPLAYEAFF. The CDR3 coding sequence is TGTGCCAGCAGCGTTACGGGACAGCCCCTTGCTTATGAAGCTTTCTTT. V usage is TRBV9 and J usage is TRBJ1-1; 7 bases match TRBD1. The V and J ends lost 2 bases and 7 bases, in that order; junction bases with no gene match: 14. The CDR3 has 16 residues. Germline CDR1 SGDLS, CDR2 YYNGEE.

This chain connects TRBV6-2 or TRBV6-3 to TRBJ2-7; 10 nucleotides agree with TRBD1. After removal of 4 bases from V and 2 bases from J, the junction contained 2 bases not matched to a gene. CDR1 MNHEY and CDR2 SVGEGT come from the germline V gene. The CDR3 has 14 residues. The chain's CDR3 is CASSWGTGAYEQYF. The CDR3 bases are TGTGCCAGCAGTTGGGGGACAGGGGCCTACGAGCAGTACTTC.

This chain joins TRBV3-1 (or the pseudogene TRBV3-2) and TRBJ2-1; 8 positions match TRBD2. The V gene end was trimmed by 0 bases and the J gene end by 7 bases; junction bases not matched to a gene: 8. This CDR3 is built from 16 residues. Germline CDR1 reads LGHDT; CDR2 reads YNNKEL (reference sequence). The CDR3 nucleotides read TGTGCCAGCAGCCAAGACGGCGGCGGGAGGCGGAATGAGCAGTTCTTC. Translating it yields CASSQDGGGRRNEQFF.

The V gene is TRBV11-1, the J gene TRBJ2-5; D unclear. V lost 3 bases, J lost 4 bases, and 12 bases lay in between. This CDR3 region has 14 residues. Germline V gene lookup returns CDR1 SGHAT and CDR2 FQDESV (reference sequence). Written as DNA, the CDR3 is TGTGCCAGCAGCTTCAGCATAGCCGGAGAGACCCAGTACTTC. Its translation is CASSFSIAGETQYF.

The gene calls are TRBV5-5 and TRBJ1-1, with D uncertain. V lost 0 bases, J lost 0 bases, and 6 bases lay in between. This CDR3 has 14 amino acids. Germline CDR1 SGHKS, CDR2 YYEKEE (reference sequence). For the CDR3, the DNA is TGTGCCAGCAGCTTGGACAGAGTGAACACTGAAGCTTTCTTT. Encoded protein: CASSLDRVNTEAFF. The entire variable domain, with the rest obtained from reference TRBV5-5 and TRBJ1-1, is as follows: DAGVTQSPTHLIKTRGQQVTLRCSPISGHKSVSWYQQVLGQGPQFIFQYYEKEERGRGNFPDRFSARQFPNYSSELNVNALLLGDSALYLCASSLDRVNTEAFFGQGTRLTVV.